This T cell receptor (beta chain) was recovered during a study of blood T cell repertoires in COVID-19 (dated by TCRdb to 2020 to 2021). The study in broad terms: Samples from collaborators originated in the United States, Italy and Spain and spanned both the acute and convalescent phases of COVID-19. The prospective study material was composed of cDNA or gDNA derived from T cells, B-cell-depleted T cells, or PBMCs. HLA class I and class II types, where available, came from metadata supplied by the sample provider rather than from assay-based typing. A de-identified subject ID, COVID-19 status, age in years and sex were almost always included in the sample metadata. The repertoires were made available in a free public database intended to serve as a resource for research on the immune response to SARS-CoV-2. Samples were obtained from the ongoing ImmuneRACE study (first 160 participants) and from about 1,300 subjects provided by 6 global collaborators. Deeply sampled blood TCRbeta repertoires from subjects exposed to, actively infected with, or recovered from COVID-19 were included in the dataset. Beyond this particular receptor, the publication reports: Clinical and demographic metadata were provided uncurated, with the amount varying by source and participant.

Whole blood was collected in K2EDTA tubes by collaborating institutions according to the institutions' own protocols. For TCRbeta analysis, collaborators shipped samples as frozen whole blood, isolated PBMCs, or DNA extracted from either of those sample types. TCRbeta CDR3 regions were amplified from genomic DNA by means of the immunoSEQ Assay, a bias-controlled multiplex PCR. The study's own analysis went as follows. Within the assay, amplification of reference gene primers was used to estimate how many nucleated cells each sample contained. To quantify the absolute abundance of each unique TCRbeta CDR3 rearrangement, sequence reads were collapsed and filtered. Productive Simpson clonality was computed per sample as the square root of Simpson's diversity index over productive rearrangements. Not all clones reach the TCRdb copy of this immuneACCESS table, which keeps in-frame sequences only. Checked studies attribute under half of the gap to unresolved V genes and leave the rest unexplained. V and J calls and clone size come straight from that table; D and trimming were deduced from the DNA. For this sample the table gives around 400,000 clones, of which roughly 90% were detected only once. 0.95% to 1.5% of the sample rests with the top ten.

Remarks on this clone: There is no known antigen for this receptor. Within one base of it there is no much larger clone, and no base qualities were kept.

The germline V end is reduced by 5 bases and the J end by 7 bases; junction bases left unmatched: 10. The CDR3 goes from the cysteine to the phenylalanine over 14 residues. Only the CDR3 portion is preserved as DNA: 42 bases, with reading frame beginning at the first base. CDR1 and CDR2 (LGHNT, FRNRAP) derive from the germline V gene. The V gene is TRBV12-5 and the J gene is TRBJ1-2, with TRBD1 identical over 7 junction bases. The sequenced sample consisted of peripheral blood. This sequence was found in a man aged 35 to 55 with acute or convalescent COVID-19. This receptor has the CDR3 CASGPETPGGGYTF. The DNA is TGTGCTAGTGGTCCTGAGACCCCAGGGGGTGGCTACACCTTC.